The rows below give T cell receptor beta chains drawn from one sample of a study of OX40 agonist ivuxolimab in advanced cancers. The repertoire was sequenced with immunoSEQ multiplex PCR; TCRdb's copy has only in-frame clones and lacks some. The data contain approximately 70,000 clones, 86% of them seen just once; the ten biggest clones take up approximately 6.9%. This material consisted of CD4+ or CD8+ T cells sorted from blood, taken in a trial of the OX40 agonist ivuxolimab. These receptors originate from an adult with an advanced solid tumor such as melanoma, head and neck, liver or kidney cancer. Each CDR3 is given with its conserved first and last residue. The order of the fields is V gene, clone size, J gene, D gene, CDR3 protein. The D gene is left open where the match is weak. Where a row states a size, it is once, few, many or the class of an expanded clone; other rows omit it.

V: TRBV7-2; size: NA; J: TRBJ2-7; D: NA; CDR3: CASSLDRERREQYF
V: TRBV2; size: NA; J: TRBJ2-4; D: TRBD2; CDR3: CASFASGGELKNIQYF
V: TRBV7-9; size: NA; J: TRBJ2-3; D: TRBD2; CDR3: CASSAGTSGSNTDTQYF
V: TRBV4-1; size: NA; J: TRBJ2-5; D: TRBD2; CDR3: CASRSQRGIQETQYF
V: TRBV11-3; size: medium-sized; J: TRBJ2-7; D: NA; CDR3: CASSLMSYEQYF
V: TRBV30; size: NA; J: TRBJ2-4; D: TRBD2; CDR3: CAWSLGRGAKNIQYF
V: TRBV28; size: NA; J: TRBJ2-7; D: TRBD1; CDR3: CASRGRGEGAASYEQYF
V: TRBV19; size: NA; J: TRBJ2-1; D: TRBD2; CDR3: CASSKRASGRAGNEQFF
V: TRBV30; size: NA; J: TRBJ1-1; D: NA; CDR3: CAWSVLNRRGPEAFF
V: TRBV7-2; size: NA; J: TRBJ2-3; D: NA; CDR3: CASTSPGLDTQYF
V: TRBV21-1; size: NA; J: TRBJ1-2; D: NA; CDR3: CASSFTGSYTF
V: TRBV7-3; size: NA; J: TRBJ2-3; D: NA; CDR3: CASSPDRTRTDTQYF
V: TRBV6-1; size: NA; J: TRBJ1-1; D: NA; CDR3: CASSESWASDEAFF
V: TRBV6-6; size: NA; J: TRBJ2-7; D: NA; CDR3: CASTNGGRNEQYF
V: TRBV6-5; size: NA; J: TRBJ1-2; D: NA; CDR3: CASSPGGEGYGYTF
V: TRBV6-5; size: NA; J: TRBJ1-1; D: NA; CDR3: CASSYSGQGINTEAFF
V: TRBV6-1; size: NA; J: TRBJ1-6; D: NA; CDR3: CASTAPNSPLHF
V: TRBV9; size: NA; J: TRBJ2-7; D: NA; CDR3: CASSVGNSYEQYF
V: TRBV4-1; size: NA; J: TRBJ1-5; D: NA; CDR3: CASSRSDRNQPQHF
V: TRBV11-2; size: NA; J: TRBJ2-1; D: NA; CDR3: CASSLAGGQDDEQFF
V: TRBV7-3; size: NA; J: TRBJ2-3; D: TRBD2; CDR3: CAPPGGKATDTQYF
V: TRBV7-2; size: NA; J: TRBJ2-7; D: NA; CDR3: CATFRDEQYF
V: TRBV6-6; size: NA; J: TRBJ2-7; D: NA; CDR3: CASSPQYAEQYF
V: TRBV11-1; size: NA; J: TRBJ2-7; D: NA; CDR3: CASSSGVGTGTYEQYF
V: TRBV30; size: NA; J: TRBJ2-2; D: NA; CDR3: CARSSGANTGELFF
V: TRBV19; size: NA; J: TRBJ1-4; D: NA; CDR3: CASSMSWGRGENEKLFF
V: TRBV7-9; size: once; J: TRBJ1-5; D: TRBD1; CDR3: CASSLGTGGNQPQHF
V: TRBV5-1; size: NA; J: TRBJ2-2; D: NA; CDR3: CASSTSAVAGELFF
V: TRBV25-1; size: many; J: TRBJ2-3; D: NA; CDR3: CASTPSGGTDTQYF
V: TRBV14; size: NA; J: TRBJ1-6; D: NA; CDR3: CASSQVAGSNSPLHF
V: TRBV12-5; size: NA; J: TRBJ1-1; D: TRBD1; CDR3: CASGRTGFEAFF
V: TRBV4-2; size: NA; J: TRBJ1-2; D: NA; CDR3: CASSQGLSGYTF
V: TRBV9; size: NA; J: TRBJ1-5; D: NA; CDR3: CASSVEPGLNQPQHF
V: TRBV19; size: NA; J: TRBJ1-3; D: NA; CDR3: CASRTTGTNTIYF
V: TRBV18; size: NA; J: TRBJ2-2; D: NA; CDR3: CASPRDLTGELFF
V: TRBV7-6; size: NA; J: TRBJ2-2; D: NA; CDR3: CASSFRVYGELFF
V: TRBV15; size: once; J: TRBJ2-7; D: TRBD1; CDR3: CATSIPGTGIHEQYF
V: TRBV4-1; size: NA; J: TRBJ1-1; D: NA; CDR3: CASSQAPSTASSTEAFF
V: TRBV7-2; size: NA; J: TRBJ2-6; D: NA; CDR3: CASSLEGVNSGANVLTF
V: TRBV11-2; size: NA; J: TRBJ2-7; D: NA; CDR3: CASSLEAGASYEQYF
V: TRBV7-9; size: NA; J: TRBJ2-1; D: TRBD2; CDR3: CASSLGGGIYNEQFF
V: TRBV27; size: once; J: TRBJ2-3; D: NA; CDR3: CASRSRGLSTDTQYF
V: TRBV27; size: NA; J: TRBJ2-1; D: TRBD2; CDR3: CASGITSGVYNEQFF
V: TRBV11-2; size: NA; J: TRBJ2-1; D: NA; CDR3: CASSLDHLYNEQFF
V: TRBV18; size: NA; J: TRBJ1-1; D: NA; CDR3: CASSPLRAGKLYRPEAFF
V: TRBV9; size: NA; J: TRBJ2-1; D: TRBD2; CDR3: CASSARGTSEQFF
V: TRBV7-2; size: NA; J: TRBJ1-5; D: NA; CDR3: CASSFSATGNQPQHF
V: TRBV20-1; size: once; J: TRBJ2-5; D: NA; CDR3: CSAIVKETQYF
V: TRBV4-2; size: NA; J: TRBJ1-6; D: NA; CDR3: CASSQGNSPLHF
V: TRBV5-1; size: NA; J: TRBJ2-1; D: NA; CDR3: CASSFPRTYNEQFF
V: TRBV7-9; size: NA; J: TRBJ1-1; D: NA; CDR3: CASSLGEGRGAFF
V: TRBV29-1; size: NA; J: TRBJ1-6; D: TRBD1; CDR3: CSVGEGANSPLHF
V: TRBV30; size: NA; J: TRBJ1-2; D: NA; CDR3: CAWSVLYLHGYTF
V: TRBV6-1; size: NA; J: TRBJ1-4; D: NA; CDR3: CASSDVGEEKLFF
V: TRBV6-1; size: NA; J: TRBJ1-3; D: NA; CDR3: CASNFLENTIYF
V: TRBV7-9; size: NA; J: TRBJ2-7; D: NA; CDR3: CASSSPAAYEQYF
V: TRBV6-5; size: NA; J: TRBJ2-7; D: TRBD1; CDR3: CASSYSDRGYEQYF